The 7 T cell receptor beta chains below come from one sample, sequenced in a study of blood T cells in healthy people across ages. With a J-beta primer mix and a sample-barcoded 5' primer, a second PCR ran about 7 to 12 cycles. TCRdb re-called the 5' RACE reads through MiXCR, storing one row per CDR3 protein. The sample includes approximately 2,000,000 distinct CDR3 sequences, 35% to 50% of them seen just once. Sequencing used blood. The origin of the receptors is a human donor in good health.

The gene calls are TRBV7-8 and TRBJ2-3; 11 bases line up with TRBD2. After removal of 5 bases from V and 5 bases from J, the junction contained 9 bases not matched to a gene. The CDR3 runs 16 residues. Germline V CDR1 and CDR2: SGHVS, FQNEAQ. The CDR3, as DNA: TGTGCCAGCAGCCCACTCCGACTAGCGGGGAAAGATACGCAGTATTTT. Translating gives CASSPLRLAGKDTQYF.

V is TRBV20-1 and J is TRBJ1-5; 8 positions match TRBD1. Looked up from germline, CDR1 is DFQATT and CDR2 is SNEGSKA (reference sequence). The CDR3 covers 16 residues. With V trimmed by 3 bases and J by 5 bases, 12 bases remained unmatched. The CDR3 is CSASPTDRGSDQPQHF. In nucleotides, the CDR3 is TGCAGTGCTAGCCCCACCGACAGGGGAAGCGATCAGCCCCAGCATTTT.

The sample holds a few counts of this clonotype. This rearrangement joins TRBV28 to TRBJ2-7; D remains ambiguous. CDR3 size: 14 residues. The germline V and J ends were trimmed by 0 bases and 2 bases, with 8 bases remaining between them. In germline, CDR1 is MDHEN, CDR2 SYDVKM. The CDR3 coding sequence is TGTGCCAGCAGTTTATGGGCAGATACCTACGAGCAGTACTTC. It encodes CASSLWADTYEQYF.

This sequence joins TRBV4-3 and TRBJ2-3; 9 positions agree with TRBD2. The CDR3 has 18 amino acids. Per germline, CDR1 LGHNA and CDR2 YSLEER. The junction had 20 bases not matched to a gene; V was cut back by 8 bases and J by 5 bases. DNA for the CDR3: TGCGCCAGCGGCCCTAATCGGGGGCGGGGGGGCCGTCAAGATACGCAGTATTTT. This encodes CASGPNRGRGGRQDTQYF.

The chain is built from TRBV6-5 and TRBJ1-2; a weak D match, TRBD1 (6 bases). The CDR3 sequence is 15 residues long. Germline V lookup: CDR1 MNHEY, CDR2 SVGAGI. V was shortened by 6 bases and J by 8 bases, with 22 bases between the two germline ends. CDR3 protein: CASSPITGKGFGYTF. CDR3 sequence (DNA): TGTGCCAGCAGCCCGATCACAGGGAAAGGTTTCGGCTACACCTTC.

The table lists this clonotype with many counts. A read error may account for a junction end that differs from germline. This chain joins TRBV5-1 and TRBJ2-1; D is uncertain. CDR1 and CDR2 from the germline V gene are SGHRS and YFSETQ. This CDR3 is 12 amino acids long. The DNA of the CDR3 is TGTGCCAGCAGTTTGTCTCACAATGAGCAGTTCTTC. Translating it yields CASSLSHNEQFF.

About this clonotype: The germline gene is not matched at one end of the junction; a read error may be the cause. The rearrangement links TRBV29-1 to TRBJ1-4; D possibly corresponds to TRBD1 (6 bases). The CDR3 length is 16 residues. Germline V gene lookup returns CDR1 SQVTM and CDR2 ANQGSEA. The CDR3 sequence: CSAKGSAGTTNERLFF. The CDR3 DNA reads TGCAGCGCCAAAGGGTCGGCAGGGACAACTAATGAAAGACTGTTTTTT.